These T cell receptor beta chains were read from a single sample in a study of T cells in Graves' hyperthyroidism and ophthalmopathy. TCRdb fed the multiplex PCR reads into MiXCR, producing one record per CDR3 protein. This sample has 300,000 or so distinct CDR3 sequences, with approximately 15% found just once. Specimen: blood. These receptors came from a man in his thirties or forties with Graves' hyperthyroidism. Each CDR3 is given with its conserved first and last residue. Fields, in order: V gene, J gene, CDR3 protein.

v_gene: TRBV27; j_gene: TRBJ1-1; CDR3aa: CASSAGGLNTEAFF
v_gene: TRBV20-1; j_gene: TRBJ2-1; CDR3aa: CSAGTSSGEQFF
v_gene: TRBV4-1; j_gene: TRBJ1-2; CDR3aa: CASSHGQGYGYTF
v_gene: TRBV20-1; j_gene: TRBJ2-3; CDR3aa: CSARGSGTSTDTQYF
v_gene: TRBV6-2/TRBV6-3; j_gene: TRBJ2-2; CDR3aa: CASSLQAAGPGLTGELFF
v_gene: TRBV20-1; j_gene: TRBJ2-7; CDR3aa: CSARAGRDEQYF
v_gene: TRBV30; j_gene: TRBJ2-7; CDR3aa: CAWRQLAGTNYEQYF
v_gene: TRBV27; j_gene: TRBJ1-1; CDR3aa: CASSSYGNTEAFF
v_gene: TRBV20-1; j_gene: TRBJ1-5; CDR3aa: CSASGDSGYQPQHF
v_gene: TRBV6-2/TRBV6-3; j_gene: TRBJ2-3; CDR3aa: CASSYSDGTDTQYF
v_gene: TRBV29-1; j_gene: TRBJ2-7; CDR3aa: CSVVPLGGRNEQYF
v_gene: TRBV18; j_gene: TRBJ2-5; CDR3aa: CASSPPGQKETQYF
v_gene: TRBV29-1; j_gene: TRBJ1-2; CDR3aa: CSVGGDDGYTF
v_gene: TRBV30; j_gene: TRBJ1-6; CDR3aa: CAWTLVQDVNSPLHF
v_gene: TRBV3-1; j_gene: TRBJ2-2; CDR3aa: CASSQDLIGELFF
v_gene: TRBV2; j_gene: TRBJ2-7; CDR3aa: CASSDDSEEQYF
v_gene: TRBV10-2; j_gene: TRBJ2-7; CDR3aa: CASRESRSYEQYF
v_gene: TRBV5-1; j_gene: TRBJ2-3; CDR3aa: CASRTSGSGADTQYF
v_gene: TRBV6-5; j_gene: TRBJ2-4; CDR3aa: CASSLLANIQYF
v_gene: TRBV2; j_gene: TRBJ2-6; CDR3aa: CASSEAETNVLTF
v_gene: TRBV6-2/TRBV6-3; j_gene: TRBJ1-5; CDR3aa: CASRWLDRNYSNQPQHF
v_gene: TRBV19; j_gene: TRBJ2-3; CDR3aa: CASSHPREGTDTQYF
v_gene: TRBV7-3; j_gene: TRBJ1-2; CDR3aa: CASSPDGGDYGYTF
v_gene: TRBV2; j_gene: TRBJ1-4; CDR3aa: CASSVGTRLEKLFF
v_gene: TRBV5-1; j_gene: TRBJ2-3; CDR3aa: CASSLEFTRGADTQYF
v_gene: TRBV6-1; j_gene: TRBJ2-7; CDR3aa: CASRFRTESSYEQYF
v_gene: TRBV10-3; j_gene: TRBJ2-1; CDR3aa: CAIKGTGTSGTYNEQFF
v_gene: TRBV28; j_gene: TRBJ1-1; CDR3aa: CASRSPGTGGTEAFF
v_gene: TRBV6-1; j_gene: TRBJ1-2; CDR3aa: CASRDTSFLSYGYTF
v_gene: TRBV20-1; j_gene: TRBJ2-5; CDR3aa: CSALDRVQETQYF
v_gene: TRBV30; j_gene: TRBJ1-5; CDR3aa: CAWSVQQGGQPQHF
v_gene: TRBV12-3/TRBV12-4; j_gene: TRBJ2-3; CDR3aa: CASSPNSGGGTYSQYF
v_gene: TRBV2; j_gene: TRBJ2-3; CDR3aa: CASSEQVTDTQYF
v_gene: TRBV2; j_gene: TRBJ1-2; CDR3aa: CASRLLPGQRVNYGYTF
v_gene: TRBV28; j_gene: TRBJ1-1; CDR3aa: CASSFSTEAFF
v_gene: TRBV29-1; j_gene: TRBJ2-1; CDR3aa: CSVRTSGSYNEQFF
v_gene: TRBV6-1; j_gene: TRBJ2-1; CDR3aa: CASSPLVGGRSFSSYNEQFF
v_gene: TRBV12-3/TRBV12-4; j_gene: TRBJ1-2; CDR3aa: CASSLPESYGYTF
v_gene: TRBV7-9; j_gene: TRBJ2-7; CDR3aa: CASSLTGQTYEQYF
v_gene: TRBV6-1; j_gene: TRBJ2-7; CDR3aa: CASNFPARGTFEQYF
v_gene: TRBV7-8; j_gene: TRBJ2-3; CDR3aa: CASSYPGAMEDTQYF
v_gene: TRBV20-1; j_gene: TRBJ1-1; CDR3aa: CSARTGLGNTEAFF
v_gene: TRBV11-3; j_gene: TRBJ1-2; CDR3aa: CASSLEGYDGYTF
v_gene: TRBV9; j_gene: TRBJ2-3; CDR3aa: CASSATGSTDTQYF
v_gene: TRBV12-3/TRBV12-4; j_gene: TRBJ2-3; CDR3aa: CASTAAGNTQYF
v_gene: TRBV7-3; j_gene: TRBJ2-1; CDR3aa: CASRATSAAYNEQFF
v_gene: TRBV30; j_gene: TRBJ2-2; CDR3aa: CAWSVRGSGELFF
v_gene: TRBV5-1; j_gene: TRBJ1-2; CDR3aa: CASSFTGSYGYTF
v_gene: TRBV4-1; j_gene: TRBJ2-5; CDR3aa: CASSERGYLPIRETQYF
v_gene: TRBV18; j_gene: TRBJ2-1; CDR3aa: CASSQGEFDEQFF
v_gene: TRBV3-1; j_gene: TRBJ1-2; CDR3aa: CASSPPGGNYGYTF
v_gene: TRBV2; j_gene: TRBJ1-6; CDR3aa: CASSLGWGHNSPLHF
v_gene: TRBV6-5; j_gene: TRBJ2-7; CDR3aa: CASSFFQRGYEQYF
v_gene: TRBV6-2/TRBV6-3; j_gene: TRBJ2-5; CDR3aa: CASSYSDRTGGWETGETQYF
v_gene: TRBV6-1; j_gene: TRBJ1-5; CDR3aa: CASSRGIGNQPQHF